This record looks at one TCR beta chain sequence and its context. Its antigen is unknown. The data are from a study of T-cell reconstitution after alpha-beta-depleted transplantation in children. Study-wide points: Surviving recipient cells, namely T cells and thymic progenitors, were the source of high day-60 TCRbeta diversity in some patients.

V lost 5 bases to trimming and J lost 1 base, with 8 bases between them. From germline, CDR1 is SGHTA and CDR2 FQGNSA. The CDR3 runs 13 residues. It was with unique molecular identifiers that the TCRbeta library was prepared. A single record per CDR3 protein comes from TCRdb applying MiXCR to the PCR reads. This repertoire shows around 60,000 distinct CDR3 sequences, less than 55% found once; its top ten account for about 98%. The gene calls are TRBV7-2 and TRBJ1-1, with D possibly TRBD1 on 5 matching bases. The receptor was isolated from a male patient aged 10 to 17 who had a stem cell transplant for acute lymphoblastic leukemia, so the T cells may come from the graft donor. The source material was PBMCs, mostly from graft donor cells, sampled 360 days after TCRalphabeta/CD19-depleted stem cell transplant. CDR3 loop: CASSQQENTEAFF. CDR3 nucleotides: TGTGCCAGCAGCCAACAGGAGAACACTGAAGCTTTCTTT.